Sequencing of this T cell receptor (beta chain) was carried out in a study of cytomegalovirus exposure and HLA in healthy donors. In the study overall: Clustering assigned 70% to 90% of the roughly 400 genotyped donors to the Caucasian-associated ancestry cluster.

Both 60 Vbeta primers and 13 Jbeta primers went into the PCR. The repertoire was sequenced with immunoSEQ multiplex PCR; TCRdb's copy has only in-frame clones and lacks some. The data show roughly 170,000 clones, 84% seen once. Of note for this clone: Its antigen remains unknown.

The study's findings and limits: In an earlier analysis, in roughly 580 donors, most V segments appeared productive either ~90% or ~30% of the time. CMV serostatus was the sole immune exposure data available. With later analysis, a missense DCLRE1C variant became linked to TCR beta V- and J-gene trimming.

The V gene lost 10 bases and the J gene lost 0 bases, with 21 bases spanning the gap. CDR3 length equals 16 residues. Germline V gives CDR1 SNHLY, CDR2 FYNNEI. The chain carries TRBV2 and TRBJ1-2; D is uncertain. This receptor was identified in a man aged 25 to 40 in good health and CMV-seronegative. The material sequenced was PBMCs. The CDR3 here is CATIGTAGIPNYGYTF. The CDR3 DNA is TGTGCCACCATCGGAACAGCCGGAATCCCTAACTATGGCTACACCTTC.